By sample share, the clone carrying this T cell receptor beta chain is medium-sized. The antigen remains unidentified. The authors amplified TCR beta CDR3 by multiplex PCR with 32 V and 13 J primers. TCRdb itself ran the multiplex PCR reads through MiXCR, one entry per CDR3 protein. Here the sample spans 10,000 to 13,000 distinct CDR3 sequences, almost 30% being singletons. These data originate in a study of immune heterogeneity within non-small cell lung tumors. Study context: The composition of the tumors was several squamous cell carcinomas, 10 non-squamous carcinomas and 1 not otherwise specified. General study points: The high-frequency T-cell receptor beta clonotypes mostly did not match up between individual patients. Higher local tumor mutational burden went with moderately higher local T-cell clonality, R roughly 0.35.

At 600 ng per sample, bulk tumor genomic DNA provided the template. Several biopsies per primary tumor, spaced far apart, were taken during surgery. The cohort was untreated, with newly diagnosed non-small cell lung cancer undergoing curative surgery. V shed 1 base, J shed 5 bases, and the junction held 5 bases outside the gene matches. The CDR3 length is 17 residues. Germline loops: CDR1 SEHNR, CDR2 FQNEAQ (reference sequence). The sample comprised lung tumor tissue. This clonotype originated in a woman aged 55-70 years with non-small cell lung cancer. The J gene is TRBJ2-2, the V gene TRBV7-9; TRBD2 agrees at 12 bases. CDR3 DNA: TGTGCCAGCAGCTTAGTCCTAGCGGGAGGGAATACCGGGGAGCTGTTTTTT. Amino acid sequence: CASSLVLAGGNTGELFF.